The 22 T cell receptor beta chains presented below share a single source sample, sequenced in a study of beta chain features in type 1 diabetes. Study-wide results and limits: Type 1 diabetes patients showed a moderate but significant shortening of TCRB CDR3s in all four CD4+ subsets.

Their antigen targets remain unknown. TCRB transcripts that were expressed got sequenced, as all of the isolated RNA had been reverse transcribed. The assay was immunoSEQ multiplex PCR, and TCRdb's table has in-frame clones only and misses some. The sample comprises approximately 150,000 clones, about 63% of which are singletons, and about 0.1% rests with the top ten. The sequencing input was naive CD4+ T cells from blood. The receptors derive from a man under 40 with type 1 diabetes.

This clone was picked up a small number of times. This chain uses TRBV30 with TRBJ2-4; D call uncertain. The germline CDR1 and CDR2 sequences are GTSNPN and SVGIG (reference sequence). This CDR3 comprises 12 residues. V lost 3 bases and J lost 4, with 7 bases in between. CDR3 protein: CAWRAGKNIQYF. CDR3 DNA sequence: TGTGCCTGGAGGGCCGGGAAAAACATTCAGTACTTC.

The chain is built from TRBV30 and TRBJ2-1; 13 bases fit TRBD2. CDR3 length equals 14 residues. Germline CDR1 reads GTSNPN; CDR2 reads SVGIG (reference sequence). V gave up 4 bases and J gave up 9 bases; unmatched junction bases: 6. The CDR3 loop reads CAWTGTSGVAEQFF. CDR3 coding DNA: TGTGCCTGGACCGGGACTAGCGGGGTCGCTGAGCAGTTCTTC.

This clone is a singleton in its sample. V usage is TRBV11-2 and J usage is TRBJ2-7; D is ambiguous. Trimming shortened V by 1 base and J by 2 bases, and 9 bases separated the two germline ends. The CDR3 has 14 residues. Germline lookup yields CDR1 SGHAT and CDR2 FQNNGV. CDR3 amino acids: CASSLGDTAYEQYF. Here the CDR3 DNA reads TGTGCCAGCAGCTTAGGAGACACGGCCTACGAGCAGTACTTC.

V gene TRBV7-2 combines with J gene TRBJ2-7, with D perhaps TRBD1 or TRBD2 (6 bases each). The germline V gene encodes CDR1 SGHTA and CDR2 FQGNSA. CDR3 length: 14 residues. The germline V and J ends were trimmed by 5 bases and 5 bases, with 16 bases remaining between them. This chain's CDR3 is CASSERWGANEQYF. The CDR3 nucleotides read TGTGCCAGCAGCGAAAGGTGGGGGGCCAACGAGCAGTACTTC.

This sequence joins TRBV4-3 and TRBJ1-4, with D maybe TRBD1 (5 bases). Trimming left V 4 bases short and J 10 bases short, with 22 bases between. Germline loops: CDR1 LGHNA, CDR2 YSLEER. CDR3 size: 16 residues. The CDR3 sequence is CASSPVFEQGEAKLFF. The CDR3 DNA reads TGCGCCAGCAGCCCAGTATTCGAGCAGGGTGAGGCAAAACTGTTTTTT.

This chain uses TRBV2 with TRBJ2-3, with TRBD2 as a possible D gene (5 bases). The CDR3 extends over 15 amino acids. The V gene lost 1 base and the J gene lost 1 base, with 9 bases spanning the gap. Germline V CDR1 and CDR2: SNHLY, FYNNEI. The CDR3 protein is CASSEGLGGTDTQYF. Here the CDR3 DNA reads TGTGCCAGCAGTGAAGGGCTCGGGGGCACAGATACGCAGTATTTT.

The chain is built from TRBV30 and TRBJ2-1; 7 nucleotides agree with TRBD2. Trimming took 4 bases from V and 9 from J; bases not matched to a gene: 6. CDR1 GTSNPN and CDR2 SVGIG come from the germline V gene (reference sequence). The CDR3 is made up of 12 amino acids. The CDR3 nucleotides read TGTGCCTGGAAGAAGCGGGGTGGTGAGCAGTTCTTC. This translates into CAWKKRGGEQFF.

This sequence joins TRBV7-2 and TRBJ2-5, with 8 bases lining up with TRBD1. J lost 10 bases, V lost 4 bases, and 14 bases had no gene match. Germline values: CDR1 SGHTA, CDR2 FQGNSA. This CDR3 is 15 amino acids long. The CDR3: CASSSWTGNQLGQYF. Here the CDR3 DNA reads TGTGCCAGCAGCTCCTGGACAGGGAACCAGTTGGGCCAGTACTTC.

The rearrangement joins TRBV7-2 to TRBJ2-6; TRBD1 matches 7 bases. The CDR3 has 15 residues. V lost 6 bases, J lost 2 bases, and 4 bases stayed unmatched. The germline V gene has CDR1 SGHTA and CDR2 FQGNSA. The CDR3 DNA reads TGTGCCAGCAGGATCGGGACAGCTGGGGCCAACGTCCTGACTTTC. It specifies CASRIGTAGANVLTF.

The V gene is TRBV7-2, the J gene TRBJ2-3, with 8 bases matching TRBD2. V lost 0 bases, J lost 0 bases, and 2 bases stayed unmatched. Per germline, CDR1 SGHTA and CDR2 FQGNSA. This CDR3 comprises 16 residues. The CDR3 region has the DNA TGTGCCAGCAGCTTAGCTGGCGGGGGGAGCACAGATACGCAGTATTTT. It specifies CASSLAGGGSTDTQYF.

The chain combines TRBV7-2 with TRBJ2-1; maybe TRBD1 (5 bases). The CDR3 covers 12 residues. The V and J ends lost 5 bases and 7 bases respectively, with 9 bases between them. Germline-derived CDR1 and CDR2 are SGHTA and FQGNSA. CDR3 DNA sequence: TGTGCCAGCAGCCGAGGACAAAATGAGCAGTTCTTC. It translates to CASSRGQNEQFF.

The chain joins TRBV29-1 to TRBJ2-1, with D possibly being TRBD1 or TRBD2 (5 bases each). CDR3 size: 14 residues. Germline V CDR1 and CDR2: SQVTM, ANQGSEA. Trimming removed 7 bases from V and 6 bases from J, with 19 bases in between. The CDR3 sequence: CSENTRGWGNEQFF. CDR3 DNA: TGCAGCGAAAATACCCGGGGCTGGGGCAATGAGCAGTTCTTC.

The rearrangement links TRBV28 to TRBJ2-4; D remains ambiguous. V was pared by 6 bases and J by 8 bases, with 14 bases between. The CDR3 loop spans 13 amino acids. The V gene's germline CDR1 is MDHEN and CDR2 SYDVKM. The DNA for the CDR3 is TGTGCCAGCAGAGTAACAACAAAAGACATTCAGTACTTC. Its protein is CASRVTTKDIQYF.

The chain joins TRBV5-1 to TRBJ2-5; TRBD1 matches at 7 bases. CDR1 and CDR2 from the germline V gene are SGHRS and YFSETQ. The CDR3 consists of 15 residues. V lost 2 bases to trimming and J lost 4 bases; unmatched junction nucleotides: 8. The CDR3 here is CASSFRQGVSETQYF. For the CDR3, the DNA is TGCGCCAGCAGCTTTAGACAGGGAGTATCAGAGACCCAGTACTTC.

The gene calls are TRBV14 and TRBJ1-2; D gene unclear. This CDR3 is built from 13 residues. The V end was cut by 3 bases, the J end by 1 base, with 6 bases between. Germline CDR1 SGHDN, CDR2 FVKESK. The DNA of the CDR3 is TGTGCCAGCAGCCACGAGATTAACTATGGCTACACCTTC. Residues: CASSHEINYGYTF. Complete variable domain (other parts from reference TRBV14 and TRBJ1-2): EAGVTQFPSHSVIEKGQTVTLRCDPISGHDNLYWYRRVMGKEIKFLLHFVKESKQDESGMPNNRFLAERTGGTYSTLKVQPAELEDSGVYFCASSHEINYGYTFGSGTRLTVV.

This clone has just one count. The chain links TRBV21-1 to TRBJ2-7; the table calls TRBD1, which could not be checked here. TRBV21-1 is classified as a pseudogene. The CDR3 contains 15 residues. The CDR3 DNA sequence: TGTGCCAGCAGCACCACCCCGACAGGGTACTACGAGCAGTACTTC. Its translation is CASSTTPTGYYEQYF.

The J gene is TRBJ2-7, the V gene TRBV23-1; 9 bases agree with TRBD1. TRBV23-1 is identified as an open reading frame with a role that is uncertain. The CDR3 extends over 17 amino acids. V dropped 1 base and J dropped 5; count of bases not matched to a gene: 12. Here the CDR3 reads CASSQWDRAPDQDEQYF. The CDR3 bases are TGCGCCAGCAGTCAATGGGACAGGGCCCCCGATCAAGACGAGCAGTACTTC.

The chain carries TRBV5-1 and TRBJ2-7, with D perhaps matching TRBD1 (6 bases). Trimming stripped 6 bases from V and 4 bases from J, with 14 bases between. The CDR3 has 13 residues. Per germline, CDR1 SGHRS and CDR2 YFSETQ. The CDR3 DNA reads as TGCGCCAGCACTTACAGGGCAGGATACGAGCAGTACTTC. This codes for CASTYRAGYEQYF.

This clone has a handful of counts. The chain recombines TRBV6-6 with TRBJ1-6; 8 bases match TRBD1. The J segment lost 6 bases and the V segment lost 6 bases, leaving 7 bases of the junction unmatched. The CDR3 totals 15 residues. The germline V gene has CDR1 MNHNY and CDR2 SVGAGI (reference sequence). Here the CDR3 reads CASRERTGRNSPLHF. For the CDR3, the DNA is TGTGCCAGCAGAGAGCGGACAGGGCGTAATTCACCCCTCCACTTT.

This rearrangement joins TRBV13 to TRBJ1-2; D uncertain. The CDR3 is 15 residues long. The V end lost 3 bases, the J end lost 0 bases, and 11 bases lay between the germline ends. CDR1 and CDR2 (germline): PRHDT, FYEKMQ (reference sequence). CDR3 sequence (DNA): TGTGCCAGCAGCTTTCTCCACAGCTCTAACTATGGCTACACCTTC. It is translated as CASSFLHSSNYGYTF.

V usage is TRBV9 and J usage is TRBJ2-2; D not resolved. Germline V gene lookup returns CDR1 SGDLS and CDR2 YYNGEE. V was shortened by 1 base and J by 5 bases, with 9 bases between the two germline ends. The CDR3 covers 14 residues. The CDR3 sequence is CASSVMWPTGELFF. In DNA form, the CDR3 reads TGTGCCAGCAGCGTAATGTGGCCGACCGGGGAGCTGTTTTTT. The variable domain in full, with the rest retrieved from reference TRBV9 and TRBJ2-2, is DSGVTQTPKHLITATGQRVTLRCSPRSGDLSVYWYQQSLDQGLQFLIQYYNGEERAKGNILERFSAQQFPDLHSELNLSSLELGDSALYFCASSVMWPTGELFFGEGSRLTVL.

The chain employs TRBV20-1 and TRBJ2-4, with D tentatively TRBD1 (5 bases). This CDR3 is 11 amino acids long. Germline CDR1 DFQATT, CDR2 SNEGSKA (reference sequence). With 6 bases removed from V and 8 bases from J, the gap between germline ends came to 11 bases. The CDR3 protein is CSAPTDDIQYF. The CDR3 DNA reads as TGCAGTGCCCCGACAGACGACATTCAGTACTTC.